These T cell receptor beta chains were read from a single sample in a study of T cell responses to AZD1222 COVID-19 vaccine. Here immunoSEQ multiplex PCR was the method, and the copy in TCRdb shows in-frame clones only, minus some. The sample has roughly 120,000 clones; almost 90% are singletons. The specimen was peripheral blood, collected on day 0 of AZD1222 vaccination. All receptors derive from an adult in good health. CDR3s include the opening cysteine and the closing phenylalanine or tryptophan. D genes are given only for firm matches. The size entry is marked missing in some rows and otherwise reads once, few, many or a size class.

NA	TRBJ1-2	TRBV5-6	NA	CASSSPGTGYGYTF	TGTGCCAGCAGCTCCCCCGGGACGGGCTATGGCTACACCTTC
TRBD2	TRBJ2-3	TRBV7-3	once	CASSPIPGLAGGSTDTQYF	TGTGCCAGCAGCCCAATCCCGGGACTAGCGGGGGGGAGCACAGATACGCAGTATTTT
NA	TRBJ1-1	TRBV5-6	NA	CASSLGTAVAFF	TGTGCCAGCAGCTTGGGAACAGCCGTAGCTTTCTTT
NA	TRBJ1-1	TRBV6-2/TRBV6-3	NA	CASSYPIPGSETTEAFF	TGTGCCAGCAGTTACCCAATCCCGGGCTCTGAGACCACTGAAGCTTTCTTT
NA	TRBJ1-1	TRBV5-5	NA	CASRSDSFTEAFF	TGTGCCAGCAGATCCGACAGCTTCACTGAAGCTTTCTTT
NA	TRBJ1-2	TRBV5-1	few	CASSMDSGGYTF	TGCGCCAGCTCAATGGACTCCGGAGGCTACACCTTC
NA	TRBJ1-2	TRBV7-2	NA	CASSFSTANYGYTF	TGTGCCAGCAGCTTTAGCACAGCCAACTATGGCTACACCTTC
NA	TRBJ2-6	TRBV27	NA	CASSLRQGTSGANVLTF	TGTGCCAGCAGTTTACGGCAGGGCACCTCTGGGGCCAACGTCCTGACTTTC
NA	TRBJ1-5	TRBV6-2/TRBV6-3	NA	CASSYTGSGNQPQHF	TGTGCCAGCAGTTACACAGGTAGTGGAAATCAGCCCCAGCATTTT
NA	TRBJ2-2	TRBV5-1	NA	CASSISDLPAGELFF	TGCGCCAGCAGCATAAGCGACCTACCCGCCGGGGAGCTGTTTTTT
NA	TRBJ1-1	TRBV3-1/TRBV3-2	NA	CASSQGRRSTEAFF	TGTGCCAGCAGCCAAGGGAGGAGGAGCACTGAGGCTTTCTTT
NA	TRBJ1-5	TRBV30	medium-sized	CAWSPRRGGQPQHF	TGTGCCTGGAGTCCCCGCAGGGGAGGTCAGCCCCAGCATTTT
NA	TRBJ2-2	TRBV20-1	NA	CSASGQTTGELFF	TGCAGTGCTAGTGGGCAGACCACCGGGGAGCTGTTTTTT
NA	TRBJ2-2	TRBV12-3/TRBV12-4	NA	CASSLLGPGELFF	TGTGCCAGCAGTTTATTAGGGCCCGGGGAGCTGTTTTTT
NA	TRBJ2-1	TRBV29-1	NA	CSVRLHNEQFF	TGCAGCGTTCGGTTGCACAATGAGCAGTTCTTC
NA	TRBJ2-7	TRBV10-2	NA	CASSAFSGEQYF	TGCGCCAGCAGTGCCTTCTCGGGCGAGCAGTACTTC
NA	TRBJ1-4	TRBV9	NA	CASSPGLTTSEKLFF	TGTGCCAGCAGCCCGGGGCTGACGACCTCTGAAAAACTGTTTTTT
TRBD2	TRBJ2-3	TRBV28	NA	CASRLTLAGSTDTQYF	TGTGCCAGCAGATTAACACTAGCGGGTTCCACAGATACGCAGTATTTT
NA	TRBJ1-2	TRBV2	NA	CASSEGTGYTF	TGTGCCAGCAGTGAAGGGACGGGCTACACCTTC
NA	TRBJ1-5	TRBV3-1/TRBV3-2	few	CASSQVPGSNQPQHF	TGTGCCAGCAGCCAAGTTCCGGGTAGCAATCAGCCCCAGCATTTT
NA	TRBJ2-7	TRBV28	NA	CASSFREGAYEQYF	TGTGCCAGCAGTTTTAGAGAGGGGGCCTACGAGCAGTACTTC
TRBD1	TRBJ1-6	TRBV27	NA	CASRPGQRVSPLHF	TGTGCCAGCAGGCCGGGACAGCGAGTATCACCCCTCCACTTT
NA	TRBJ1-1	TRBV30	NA	CAWSESRAAFF	TGTGCCTGGAGTGAGAGTAGAGCAGCTTTCTTT
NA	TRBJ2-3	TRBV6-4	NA	CASSPFPLGSSTDTQYF	TGTGCCAGCAGTCCATTCCCACTCGGGTCTAGCACAGATACGCAGTATTTT
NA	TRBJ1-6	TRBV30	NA	CAWSGQHNSPLHF	TGTGCCTGGAGTGGGCAGCATAATTCACCCCTCCACTTT
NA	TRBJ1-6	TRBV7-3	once	CASSLAGPGKINSPLHF	TGTGCCAGCAGCTTAGCGGGGCCTGGGAAAATTAATTCACCCCTCCACTTT
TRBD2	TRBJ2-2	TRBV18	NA	CASSPPSGGKNGELFF	TGTGCCAGCTCACCACCGAGCGGGGGCAAGAACGGGGAGCTGTTTTTT
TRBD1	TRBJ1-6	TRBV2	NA	CASSTQGAGSPLHF	TGTGCCAGCAGTACACAGGGGGCAGGTTCACCCCTCCACTTT
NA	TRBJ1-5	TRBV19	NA	CASSQTGAYQPQHF	TGTGCCAGTAGTCAGACTGGGGCATACCAGCCCCAGCATTTT
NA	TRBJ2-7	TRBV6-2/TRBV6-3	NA	CASSYTRYEQYF	TGTGCCAGCAGTTACACCCGCTACGAGCAGTACTTC
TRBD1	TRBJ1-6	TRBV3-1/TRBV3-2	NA	CASSLGQGNSPLHF	TGTGCCAGCAGCCTTGGACAGGGTAATTCACCCCTCCACTTT
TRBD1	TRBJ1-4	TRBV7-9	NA	CASSPSPTGTGLSNEKLFF	TGTGCCAGCAGCCCGTCACCCACTGGGACAGGCTTGAGTAATGAAAAACTGTTTTTT
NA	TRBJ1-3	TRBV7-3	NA	CASSLSSGNTIYF	TGTGCCAGCAGCTTAAGCTCTGGAAACACCATATATTTT
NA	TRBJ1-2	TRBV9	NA	CASSPSGGGGYGYTF	TGTGCCAGCAGCCCGAGCGGTGGGGGCGGCTATGGCTACACCTTC
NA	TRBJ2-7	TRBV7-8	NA	CASSPSTYEQYF	TGTGCCAGCAGCCCGTCGACCTACGAGCAGTACTTC
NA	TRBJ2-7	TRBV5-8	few	CASSLVGNEQYF	TGTGCCAGCAGCTTGGTAGGGAACGAGCAGTACTTC
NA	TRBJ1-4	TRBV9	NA	CASREPGRVNEKLFF	TGTGCCAGCAGAGAGCCGGGACGGGTAAATGAAAAACTGTTTTTT
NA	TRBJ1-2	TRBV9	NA	CASSVGDQGGYTF	TGTGCCAGCAGCGTAGGGGACCAGGGGGGCTACACCTTC
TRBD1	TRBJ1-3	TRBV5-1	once	CASSRQGQFSGNTIYF	TGCGCCAGCAGCAGACAGGGGCAGTTTTCTGGAAACACCATATATTTT